This T cell receptor (beta chain) was identified during a study of OX40 agonist ivuxolimab in advanced cancers. Overall study context: In this trial design, patients received ivuxolimab intravenously at 0.01 to 10 mg/kg every 2 weeks. Each dose-escalation patient presented with hepatocellular carcinoma, melanoma, renal cell or head and neck cancer. A mean age of around 60 years, range about 20 to 85, was recorded, and approximately 80% were male.

Findings of the study overall: In the 0.1-3.0 mg/kg groups, partial responders showed among the lowest expansion.

The assay was immunoSEQ multiplex PCR, and TCRdb's table has in-frame clones only and misses some. The repertoire has 65,000 to 80,000 clones, about nine tenths of them found once; the top ten carry 13% to 15%. Points on this clone: Its specificity is not known.

The material sequenced was CD4+ or CD8+ T cells sorted from blood, taken in a trial of the OX40 agonist ivuxolimab. The receptor's source is an adult with an advanced solid tumor such as melanoma, head and neck, liver or kidney cancer.

CDR3 sequence (DNA): TGTGCCACCAGGACTAGCGGGAACACCGGGGAGCTGTTTTTT. Encoded protein: CATRTSGNTGELFF. This chain links TRBV6-5 with TRBJ2-2, with TRBD2 matching over 10 bases. Per the germline V gene, CDR1 is MNHEY and CDR2 is SVGAGI. The V gene end was trimmed by 10 bases and the J gene end by 1 base; junction bases not matched to a gene: 3. The CDR3 covers 14 residues.